The source of this TCR beta chain is a study of shared clonotypes between healthy human individuals. Sequenced by immunoSEQ multiplex PCR; TCRdb stores in-frame clones only, minus some. The table lists some 1,400,000 clones, approximately 96% of them singletons, with 1% to 1.5% in the top ten. Germline V gene lookup returns CDR1 SGHVS and CDR2 FQNEAQ. Trimming took off 1 base at V and 4 bases at J, with 14 bases between the two ends. The CDR3 has 16 amino acids. This receptor was obtained from a man in his thirties or forties in good health. The chain carries TRBV7-8 and TRBJ1-5, with D perhaps matching TRBD1 (5 bases). Sequenced sample: naive CD4+ T cells sorted from blood. The subset here: CD45RA+ positively selected. DNA for the CDR3: TGTGCCAGCAGCTTAGATGAGGTAAACAGGAATCAGCCCCAGCATTTT. It translates to CASSLDEVNRNQPQHF. The full variable domain, completed using reference TRBV7-8 and TRBJ1-5, is GAGVSQSPRYKVAKRGQDVALRCDPISGHVSLFWYQQALGQGPEFLTYFQNEAQLDKSGLPSDRFFAERPEGSVSTLKIQRTQQEDSAVYLCASSLDEVNRNQPQHFGDGTRLSIL.